The 20 T cell receptor beta chains below were found in one sample sequenced in a study of T cell repertoires in cytomegalovirus infection. TCRdb called the reads again in MiXCR, with one record for every CDR3 protein. The table includes around 450,000 distinct CDR3 sequences, approximately 30% detected once. Sample: PBMCs. These receptors all come from a human donor in good health (CMV status not recorded). Some clones in this sample may be carry-over from other donors' samples.

This sequence joins TRBV12-3 or TRBV12-4 and TRBJ1-2, with D uncertain. This CDR3 comprises 13 residues. With 3 bases removed from V and 6 bases from J, the gap between germline ends came to 11 bases. The CDR3 DNA reads TGTGCCAGCAGTTTCGAGAGGAGGCATGGCTACACCTTC. Amino acids: CASSFERRHGYTF.

This clonotype showed up many times. J is TRBJ1-3 and V is TRBV7-6, with D possibly matching TRBD1 (5 bases). Germline V gene lookup returns CDR1 SGHVS and CDR2 FNYEAQ. The CDR3 is 16 residues long. The V gene lost 4 bases and the J gene lost 0 bases, with 13 bases spanning the gap. In DNA, the CDR3 is TGTGCCAGCAGCTCCGGGGGGTCGAGCTCTGGAAACACCATATATTTT. Translation gives CASSSGGSSSGNTIYF.

The gene calls are TRBV6-5 and TRBJ1-5, with D unresolved. The CDR3 is 13 amino acids. Trimming removed 2 bases at V and 16 bases at J, with 18 bases between. Germline V gene sequence: CDR1 MNHEY, CDR2 SVGAGI. CDR3 DNA: TGTGCCAGCAGTTACATACCGCACCAGCCCAATCATTTT. Amino acid sequence: CASSYIPHQPNHF.

This clonotype turned up a few times. The J gene is TRBJ2-5, the V gene TRBV7-2; maybe TRBD1 (6 bases). Germline CDR1 is SGHTA and CDR2 is FQGNSA. This CDR3 has 15 amino acids. Trimming cost V 5 bases and J 2 bases, with 15 bases left between them. The CDR3 coding sequence is TGTGCCAGCAGCACCAACAGGGTTAAACAAGAGACCCAGTACTTC. Its protein product is CASSTNRVKQETQYF.

A word on this clonotype: Since a much larger clone is just one base distant, this may be a read error. This sequence joins TRBV7-6 and TRBJ2-5; 10 nucleotides agree with TRBD1. CDR1 is SGHVS, CDR2 FNYEAQ, per germline. The CDR3 is 17 residues long. CDR3 in amino acids: CSSSLALPDRGQETQYF. The CDR3 nucleotides read TGTTCCAGCAGCTTAGCGCTCCCGGACAGGGGGCAAGAGACCCAGTACTTC.

This clonotype came up a few times. This rearrangement joins TRBV11-2 to TRBJ2-3; TRBD1 matches 7 bases. Germline V gene lookup returns CDR1 SGHAT and CDR2 FQNNGV. This CDR3 comprises 18 residues. The V and J ends lost 5 bases and 5 bases, in that order; junction bases with no gene match: 19. The CDR3 sequence is CASSLGPIRQGVEDTQYF. CDR3 bases: TGTGCCAGCAGCCTTGGGCCGATTCGACAGGGTGTAGAAGATACGCAGTATTTT.

The V gene is TRBV7-6, the J gene TRBJ2-2; D may match TRBD1 or TRBD2 (5 bases each). The CDR3 is made up of 15 amino acids. Germline values: CDR1 SGHVS, CDR2 FNYEAQ. With 2 bases removed from V and 7 bases from J, the gap between germline ends came to 14 bases. The CDR3: CASSLNRGVLGELFF. For the CDR3, the DNA is TGTGCCAGCAGCTTAAATAGAGGGGTTCTCGGGGAGCTGTTTTTT.

This clonotype was counted a single time. The chain combines TRBV18 with TRBJ2-1; 7 nucleotides match TRBD1. Per germline, CDR1 KGHSH and CDR2 LQKENI. V was clipped by 6 bases and J by 3 bases; unmatched bases: 8. There are 15 residues in the CDR3. The CDR3 sequence is CASSPGTVSYNEQFF. CDR3 nucleotides: TGTGCCAGCTCCCCCGGGACAGTGAGCTACAATGAGCAGTTCTTC.

This chain joins TRBV10-3 and TRBJ2-3; 9 bases fit TRBD2. Trimming removed 5 bases from V and 4 bases from J; junction bases left unmatched: 7. Germline CDR1 ENHRY, CDR2 SYGVKD. The CDR3 spans 15 residues. This CDR3 is CAISPSSGVADTQYF. Here the CDR3 DNA reads TGTGCCATCAGTCCCTCTAGCGGGGTCGCAGATACGCAGTATTTT.

This clonotype has just a few counts. V and J are TRBV14 and TRBJ2-1, with D perhaps given as TRBD1 or TRBD2 (5 bases each). The CDR3 runs to 14 residues. The germline V gene has CDR1 SGHDN and CDR2 FVKESK. The V gene lost 4 bases and the J gene lost 8 bases, with 15 bases spanning the gap. CDR3: CASSPLGERYEQFF. CDR3 DNA sequence: TGTGCCAGCAGCCCTTTAGGGGAGCGCTATGAGCAGTTCTTC.

The chain carries TRBV10-1 and TRBJ1-1; D not resolved. The CDR3 is 13 residues long. Germline V gene sequence: CDR1 WNHNN, CDR2 SYGVQD (reference sequence). Trimming pared 7 bases from V and 1 base from J, leaving 10 bases between. The CDR3 loop reads CASKSGSNTEAFF. CDR3 nucleotide sequence: TGCGCCAGCAAGTCAGGATCGAACACTGAAGCTTTCTTT.

This chain connects TRBV5-1 to TRBJ2-5, with no clear D. V was pared by 3 bases and J by 5 bases, with 14 bases between. Germline V gives CDR1 SGHRS, CDR2 YFSETQ. This CDR3 region has 14 residues. The DNA for the CDR3 is TGCGCCAGCAGCTCCTCGACCCGCCGGGAGACCCAGTACTTC. Its protein product is CASSSSTRRETQYF.

The chain joins TRBV7-2 to TRBJ2-1, with D perhaps assigned TRBD1 or TRBD2 (7 bases each). The CDR3 is 20 amino acids. CDR1 and CDR2 (germline): SGHTA, FQGNSA. V dropped 4 bases and J dropped 8 bases, with 33 bases sitting between them. CDR3: CASSSAAGHLRGGNWDEQFF. The DNA for the CDR3 is TGTGCCAGCAGCTCAGCCGCGGGACACCTCAGGGGGGGAAACTGGGATGAGCAGTTCTTC. Combining the CDR3 with reference TRBV7-2 and TRBJ2-1 gives the whole variable domain GAGVSQSPSNKVTEKGKDVELRCDPISGHTALYWYRQSLGQGLEFLIYFQGNSAPDKSGLPSDRFSAERTGGSVSTLTIQRTQQEDSAVYLCASSSAAGHLRGGNWDEQFFGPGTRLTVL.

In this sample, this clonotype turned up a few times. The chain joins TRBV7-6 to TRBJ1-5; perhaps TRBD1 as D (5 bases). Per germline, CDR1 SGHVS and CDR2 FNYEAQ. The CDR3 loop spans 13 amino acids. Trimming shortened V by 5 bases and J by 7 bases, and 12 bases separated the two germline ends. CDR3 loop: CASSEVGEQPQHF. The CDR3 region has the DNA TGTGCCAGCAGCGAGGTGGGGGAACAGCCCCAGCATTTT.

The CDR3 here is CASSPPPWVTDTQYF. DNA of the CDR3: TGTGCCAGTAGTCCGCCCCCTTGGGTCACAGATACGCAGTATTTT. The rearrangement uses TRBV19 and TRBJ2-3; no firm D call. CDR1 and CDR2 (germline): LNHDA, SQIVND (reference sequence). This CDR3 region has 15 residues. The V and J ends lost 5 bases and 2 bases respectively, with 14 bases between them.

This clonotype was counted a few times. The chain combines TRBV19 with TRBJ2-3, with 9 bases lining up with TRBD1. In germline, CDR1 is LNHDA, CDR2 SQIVND (reference sequence). This CDR3 contains 16 residues. V lost 1 base to trimming and J lost 2 bases; unmatched junction nucleotides: 4. For the CDR3, the DNA is TGTGCCAGTAGTATAGTGGGACAGGGTCCCACAGATACGCAGTATTTT. It translates to CASSIVGQGPTDTQYF.

This rearrangement joins TRBV23-1 to TRBJ1-5; D is unresolved. TRBV23-1 is placed among ORFs of uncertain function. V dropped 2 bases and J dropped 4 bases, with 18 bases sitting between them. The CDR3 sequence is 17 residues long. In DNA form, the CDR3 reads TGCGCCAGCAGTCAACCCGGGAGGAGGGCGGAAAATCAGCCCCAGCATTTT. As protein: CASSQPGRRAENQPQHF.

This clonotype was detected once. The junction differs from germline at one of its ends, possibly a read error. V usage is TRBV6-2 or TRBV6-3 and J usage is TRBJ1-2; D not resolved. The CDR3 sequence is 16 residues long. The germline V gene encodes CDR1 MNHEY and CDR2 SVGEGT. CDR3 sequence reads: CARSYYKRTGQTGYTF. DNA for the CDR3: TGTGCCCGCAGTTACTACAAGCGCACTGGGCAGACTGGCTACACCTTC.

The CDR3 here is CASSGGWWGGYNEQFF. CDR3 nucleotides: TGTGCCAGCAGCGGGGGTTGGTGGGGGGGCTACAATGAGCAGTTCTTC. The chain has TRBV7-2 and TRBJ2-1; 7 nucleotides line up with TRBD2. With 5 bases clipped from V and 3 bases from J, the junction kept 10 bases outside the gene matches. Germline lookup yields CDR1 SGHTA and CDR2 FQGNSA. This CDR3 region has 16 residues.

This clonotype was counted between two and nine times. The gene calls are TRBV27 and TRBJ2-2; tentatively, D is TRBD1 (7 bases). The CDR3 consists of 18 residues. The V gene lost 5 bases and the J gene lost 2 bases, with 21 bases spanning the gap. Germline V CDR1 and CDR2: MNHEY, SMNVEV (reference sequence). This CDR3 reads CASSQGDLGAINTGELFF. For the CDR3, the DNA is TGTGCCAGCAGTCAGGGGGACTTGGGGGCAATAAACACCGGGGAGCTGTTTTTT.